This paragraph covers one TCR beta chain sequence. This clonotype was picked up many times. Its antigen specificity is not known. No much larger clone is present one base from it, and per-base qualities are unavailable. The CDR3, from cysteine to phenylalanine, totals 14 residues. Only the CDR3 region is kept as DNA, spanning 42 bases read in frame from base 1. CDR1 and CDR2 are drawn from the germline V gene: SGHRS, YFSETQ. V is pared back by 0 bases and J by 4 bases, with 10 bases lying between the germline termini. This record comes from a study of neurological immune-mediated disorders (dated by TCRdb to about 2019). Context from the whole study: Of the roughly 34 multiple sclerosis patients, about 31 had relapsing-remitting MS and 3 had secondary progressive MS. Of the 68 subjects in the cohort, about 15 were HAM/TSP patients, about 34 were multiple sclerosis patients, and some 20 were healthy controls. The 90 to 110 TCR-beta libraries included longitudinal samples, technical triplicates and paired sorted CD4+ and CD8+ T-cell subsets alongside PBMC samples. The study compared peripheral blood TCR-beta repertoires of HTLV-I-associated myelopathy (HAM/TSP) patients, multiple sclerosis patients and healthy controls using UMI-based sequencing.

The paper as a whole reports these results and caveats: The highest TCR clonal expansion was observed in HAM/TSP patients, whereas the lowest was observed in MS patients, even when compared with healthy controls. In phylogenetic analysis, the repertoires of 18 of 34 MS patients grouped into a cluster of related CDR3 sequences, which suggests a possible signature at the repertoire level. The MS cluster was not associated with any clinical or MRI features, and the authors stated that larger cohorts are needed. Expanded clones from different subjects shared no identical CDR3 amino acid sequences, which suggests that TCR-beta repertoires were private in all groups.

cDNA was synthesized by template-switch 5'RACE using a primer with a 10-nucleotide random unique molecular identifier that tagged each TCR transcript. Every sequencing run covered 15-18 subjects and yielded more than 200 million TCR-beta sequences. The RNeasy kit was used to extract total RNA. TCR-beta VDJ regions were amplified with primers for the TCR constant region and the 5'RACE anchor, using the KAPA Real-time Library Amplification kit. A first PCR added sample indexes and Illumina adaptors, after which a second PCR increased the library yield. After purification with Ampure beads, the TCR product of roughly 650 bp was size-selected on a 2% E-gel SizeSelection system. Before pooling, libraries had their quality checked on a Bioanalyzer, their concentration measured with Qubit, and their quantity determined with the Kapa Library Quantification kit. Paired-end 2 x 150 bp sequencing of the libraries was performed on an Illumina HiSeq 2500. To increase sequence diversity, about 23-30% phiX was spiked into each library pool. The original pipeline was this. Quality-filtered reads were processed with the UMI-based MiGEC pipeline, which removed over 75% of raw TCR sequences during error correction. VDJ genes were aligned to IMGT germline references, and each clonotype was defined by a unique CDR3 amino acid sequence together with V-J genes. Clonal expansion, Shannon diversity, and CDR3 relatedness (CalcPairwiseDistances, ClusterSamples) were evaluated with VDJtools, and phylogenetic trees were built with CLCbio workbench. A clone was classed as expanded if it had 8 or more unique UMIs, a cutoff based on coefficient-of-variation modelling across technical triplicates. TCRdb reran the public reads through fastp at Q25 and MiXCR, keeping productive beta chains. CDR3 protein duplicates are merged, each entry listing the most common genes and DNA. In this record, the V and J calls reflect TCRdb's handling and not the investigators' own analysis. For this sample the table gives about 65,000 distinct CDR3 sequences, of which approximately 4.2% were detected only once. The ten largest clones represent just over 2.5% of the sample.

Unsorted PBMC libraries were generated from 2 million PBMCs stored in RNAlater at -80 °C until RNA extraction. The multiple sclerosis patients were enrolled in a US clinical protocol that evaluated disease progression with magnetic resonance imaging. Peripheral blood underwent Ficoll-Hypaque density gradient centrifugation to isolate PBMCs, which were then cryopreserved in liquid nitrogen. The receptor's source is a man aged 50 or older with multiple sclerosis. Sequencing was performed on PBMCs. The sequence joins TRBV5-1 to TRBJ1-2, with no D gene named confidently. The CDR3 in this case is CASSLAEPRYGYTF. In nucleotides, the sequence is TGCGCCAGCAGCTTGGCCGAGCCTCGCTATGGCTACACCTTC.